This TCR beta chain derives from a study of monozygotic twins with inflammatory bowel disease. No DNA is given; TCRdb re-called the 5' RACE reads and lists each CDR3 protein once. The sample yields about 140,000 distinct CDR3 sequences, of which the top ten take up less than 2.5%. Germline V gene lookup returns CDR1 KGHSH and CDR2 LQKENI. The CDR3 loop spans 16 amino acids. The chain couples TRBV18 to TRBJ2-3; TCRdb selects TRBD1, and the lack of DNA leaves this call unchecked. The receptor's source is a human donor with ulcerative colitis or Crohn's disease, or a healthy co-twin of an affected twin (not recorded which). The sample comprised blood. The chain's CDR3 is CASSSGPGQGTDTQYF. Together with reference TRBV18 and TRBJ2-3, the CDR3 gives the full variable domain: NAGVMQNPRHLVRRRGQEARLRCSPMKGHSHVYWYRQLPEEGLKFMVYLQKENIIDESGMPKERFSAEFPKEGPSILRIQQVVRGDSAAYFCASSSGPGQGTDTQYFGPGTRLTVL.